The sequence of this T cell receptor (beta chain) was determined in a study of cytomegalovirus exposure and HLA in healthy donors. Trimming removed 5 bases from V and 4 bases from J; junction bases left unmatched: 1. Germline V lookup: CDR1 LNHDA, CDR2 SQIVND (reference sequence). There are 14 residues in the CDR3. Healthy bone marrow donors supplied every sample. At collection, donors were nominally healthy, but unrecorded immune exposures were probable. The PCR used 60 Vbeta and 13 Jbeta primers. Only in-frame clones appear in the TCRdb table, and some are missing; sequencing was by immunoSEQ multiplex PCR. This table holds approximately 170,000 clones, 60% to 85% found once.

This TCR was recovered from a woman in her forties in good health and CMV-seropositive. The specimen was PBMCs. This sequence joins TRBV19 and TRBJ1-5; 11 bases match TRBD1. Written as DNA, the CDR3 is TGTGCCAGTAGTGGGACAGGGGGGAATCAGCCCCAGCATTTT. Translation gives CASSGTGGNQPQHF. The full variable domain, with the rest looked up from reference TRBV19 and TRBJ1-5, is DGGITQSPKYLFRKEGQNVTLSCEQNLNHDAMYWYRQDPGQGLRLIYYSQIVNDFQKGDIAEGYSVSREKKESFPLTVTSAQKNPTAFYLCASSGTGGNQPQHFGDGTRLSIL.